This TCR beta chain derives from a study of vaccination and CD4 T cells after COVID-19. Background on the study: Overlapping SARS-CoV-2, HCoV-NL63, HCoV-OC43 and HCoV-229E spike peptides were used to stimulate cells.

Sequenced with the Oncomine TCR Beta short-read assay was DNA taken from cultured CD4+ T cells. Cultured CD4+ T cells yielded the extracted genomic DNA. TCRdb analysed the PCR reads with MiXCR anew, one entry per CDR3 protein. This table has 12,000 or so distinct CDR3 sequences, roughly half appearing once. The CDR3 consists of 16 residues. Germline-derived CDR1 and CDR2 are LNHDA and SQIVND (reference sequence). With 4 bases clipped from V and 1 base from J, the junction kept 6 bases outside the gene matches. Treatment denoted: roughly 11-day PBMC culture with coronavirus spike peptide pools or control peptides (ViraFEST assay). First, ViraFEST expanded antigen-specific T cells with peptide pools, and next it sequenced the TCRs. Half the medium was replaced with fresh IL-2 medium on days 3 and 7. Concerning this clonotype itself: Its antigen is not known.

Sequences were derived from cultured CD4+ T cells from blood, sampled after SARS-CoV-2 vaccination. The chain is built from TRBV19 and TRBJ1-5, with 8 positions matching TRBD1. This TCR was sampled from a human donor with COVID-19. In DNA, the CDR3 is TGTGCCAGTAGTACTGGACAGGGTTTGAGCAATCAGCCCCAGCATTTT. This sequence encodes CASSTGQGLSNQPQHF.